These 24 T cell receptor beta chains share one sample of origin, sequenced in a study of blood T cell repertoires in COVID-19. Assay used: immunoSEQ multiplex PCR; TCRdb lists only in-frame clones, some missing. The profile shows some 280,000 clones, roughly 89% of them singletons. Source material: peripheral blood. Receptors originate from a woman in her 30s with active or convalescent COVID-19.

V is TRBV4-1 and J is TRBJ2-5; 8 bases are a match to TRBD2. Per the germline V gene, CDR1 is MGHRA and CDR2 is YSYEKL. Trimming at V came to 5 bases and at J to 6 bases, leaving 11 bases not matched to a gene. The CDR3 contains 15 residues. CDR3 sequence reads: CASSFELGGAKTQYF. CDR3 in DNA: TGCGCCAGCAGCTTCGAACTCGGGGGGGCCAAGACCCAGTACTTC.

The chain uses TRBV19 and TRBJ2-3; 12 bases align to TRBD1. V lost 10 bases to trimming and J lost 12 bases; unmatched junction nucleotides: 17. The CDR3 has 15 amino acids. CDR1 and CDR2 from the germline V gene are LNHDA and SQIVND (reference sequence). The CDR3 DNA is TGTGCCACCGGACCACCGGGACAGGGGGCCCCCCCACAGTATTTT. As protein: CATGPPGQGAPPQYF. The full variable domain, completed using reference TRBV19 and TRBJ2-3, is DGGITQSPKYLFRKEGQNVTLSCEQNLNHDAMYWYRQDPGQGLRLIYYSQIVNDFQKGDIAEGYSVSREKKESFPLTVTSAQKNPTAFYLCATGPPGQGAPPQYFGPGTRLTVL.

V and J are TRBV6-1 and TRBJ1-3; tentative D call: TRBD1 (5 bases). Trimming took 1 base from V and 3 from J, leaving 7 bases between them. Germline assignment: CDR1 MNHNS and CDR2 SASEGT. The CDR3 consists of 14 residues. Written as DNA, the CDR3 is TGTGCCAGCAGTGAAGGGACACGTGGAAACACCATATATTTT. It is translated as CASSEGTRGNTIYF.

This clone has only one observation. This chain uses TRBV7-9 with TRBJ1-2; D possibly corresponds to TRBD1 (5 bases). Germline assignment: CDR1 SEHNR and CDR2 FQNEAQ (reference sequence). Trimming pared 3 bases from V and 6 bases from J, leaving 17 bases between. The CDR3 length is 15 residues. CDR3 DNA sequence: TGTGCCAGCAGCTTCGAGTCCAGGGCGGCTCATGGCTACACCTTC. Translation: CASSFESRAAHGYTF.

The rearrangement links TRBV6-5 to TRBJ1-1; a weak D match, TRBD1 (5 bases). Trimming pared 6 bases from V and 2 bases from J, leaving 13 bases between. This CDR3 comprises 14 residues. Germline V gene data show CDR1 as MNHEY and CDR2 as SVGAGI. The CDR3 here is CASSATGTNTEAFF. The CDR3 DNA is TGTGCCAGCAGCGCTACCGGGACTAACACTGAAGCTTTCTTT.

The chain employs TRBV19 and TRBJ1-6, with 8 bases aligning to TRBD1. Losses at the gene ends were 6 bases for V and 6 bases for J; bases not matched to a gene: 4. This CDR3 spans 14 amino acids. The germline gives CDR1 LNHDA, CDR2 SQIVND (reference sequence). The CDR3 protein is CASSVDRGNSPLHF. CDR3 nucleotides: TGTGCCAGTAGCGTCGACAGGGGTAATTCACCCCTCCACTTT.

The chain's CDR3 is CASSIGGQGSETQYF. In DNA, the CDR3 is TGTGCCAGTAGTATCGGGGGACAGGGGAGTGAGACCCAGTACTTC. The V gene is TRBV19, the J gene TRBJ2-5; TRBD1 agrees at 10 bases. The CDR3 extends over 15 amino acids. V lost 3 bases and J lost 5; bases outside the gene matches: 6. The germline gives CDR1 LNHDA, CDR2 SQIVND (reference sequence).

The J gene is TRBJ1-2, the V gene TRBV6-2 or TRBV6-3; maybe TRBD1 (6 bases). Per the germline V gene, CDR1 is MNHEY and CDR2 is SVGEGT. The CDR3 extends over 15 amino acids. The ends were cut back, 5 bases at V and 5 bases at J, with 18 bases in the middle. CDR3 nucleotide sequence: TGTGCCAGCAGTCATCTGCCAGGGGTCGGGTATGGCTACACCTTC. Encoded protein: CASSHLPGVGYGYTF.

This clone was found once. The chain links TRBV2 to TRBJ2-2, with D possibly TRBD1 on 6 matching bases. CDR1 and CDR2 (germline): SNHLY, FYNNEI. The CDR3 has 12 amino acids. V was shortened by 7 bases and J by 7 bases, with 10 bases between the two germline ends. Here the CDR3 DNA reads TGTGCCAGCACAGGGGATGGCGGGGAGCTGTTTTTT. Translation gives CASTGDGGELFF.

The chain couples TRBV4-1 to TRBJ1-2; possible D gene TRBD1, 6 bases. Germline CDR1 and CDR2: MGHRA and YSYEKL. The CDR3 is 14 amino acids. V lost 4 bases and J lost 8, with 17 bases in between. This chain's CDR3 is CASSPLTGGRGYTF. DNA of the CDR3: TGCGCCAGCAGCCCCCTGACAGGTGGTCGGGGCTACACCTTC.

The CDR3 is CASSIFRSNQPQHF. Written as DNA, the CDR3 is TGTGCCAGTAGTATATTTAGAAGCAATCAGCCCCAGCATTTT. The chain links TRBV19 to TRBJ1-5; D gene uncertain. With 2 bases removed from V and 1 base from J, the gap between germline ends came to 6 bases. This CDR3 has 14 residues. Germline V gene sequence: CDR1 LNHDA, CDR2 SQIVND (reference sequence).

This sequence joins TRBV27 and TRBJ2-1, with 10 positions matching TRBD1. After removal of 2 bases from V and 3 bases from J, the junction contained 4 bases not matched to a gene. This CDR3 region has 16 residues. Looked up from germline, CDR1 is MNHEY and CDR2 is SMNVEV (reference sequence). The CDR3, as DNA: TGTGCCAGCAGTTTAGGGGGACAGGGGTACTACAATGAGCAGTTCTTC. Its protein product is CASSLGGQGYYNEQFF.

This clone came up once. The chain recombines TRBV5-1 with TRBJ2-3; 10 bases map to TRBD2. Looked up from germline, CDR1 is SGHRS and CDR2 is YFSETQ. Losses at the gene ends were 1 base for V and 1 base for J; bases not matched to a gene: 6. CDR3 length equals 17 residues. CDR3 bases: TGCGCCAGCAGCTTGAATAGCGGGGGGACCGGCACAGATACGCAGTATTTT. It translates to CASSLNSGGTGTDTQYF.

The chain employs TRBV5-1 and TRBJ2-7, with 9 bases aligning to TRBD1. Germline loops: CDR1 SGHRS, CDR2 YFSETQ. This CDR3 is 15 amino acids long. V gave up 4 bases and J gave up 7 bases; unmatched junction bases: 12. CDR3 region: CASSTDGQGQVEQYF. In nucleotides, the CDR3 is TGCGCCAGCAGCACCGACGGACAGGGGCAAGTAGAGCAGTACTTC.

This chain joins TRBV11-2 and TRBJ1-2, with 8 bases identical to TRBD1. The V gene's germline CDR1 is SGHAT and CDR2 FQNNGV. J was trimmed by 2 bases and V by 1 base; bases with no gene match: 6. The CDR3 runs to 16 residues. The CDR3, as DNA: TGTGCCAGCAGCTTAGGACAGGGGATCTCAAACTATGGCTACACCTTC. This translates into CASSLGQGISNYGYTF.

J is TRBJ1-6 and V is TRBV9; no firm D call. Deletions cut 3 bases from V and 7 bases from J, with 17 bases between. Germline loops: CDR1 SGDLS, CDR2 YYNGEE. The CDR3 is made up of 16 amino acids. The CDR3 bases are TGTGCCAGCAGCGCCTTTGGGAGGGTGGAAAATTCACCCCTCCACTTT. Translation gives CASSAFGRVENSPLHF.

This sequence joins TRBV7-2 and TRBJ2-5; D is uncertain. V was shortened by 0 bases and J by 6 bases, with 11 bases between the two germline ends. Germline V gene data show CDR1 as SGHTA and CDR2 as FQGNSA. The CDR3 is 14 amino acids. The CDR3 here is CASSLASILQTQYF. As DNA, the CDR3 is TGTGCCAGCAGCTTAGCTAGTATCCTACAGACCCAGTACTTC.

This chain connects TRBV6-5 to TRBJ2-7, with TRBD2 matching over 14 bases. The ends lost 9 bases at V and 2 bases at J; junction bases unmatched: 6. Germline loops: CDR1 MNHEY, CDR2 SVGAGI. CDR3 length: 15 amino acids. The CDR3 DNA is TGTGCCAGTCGGGGGACTAGCGGGGGTCCCTACGAGCAGTACTTC. The encoded protein is CASRGTSGGPYEQYF.

V gene TRBV30 combines with J gene TRBJ1-2; D is uncertain. The CDR3 sequence is 15 residues long. The V end lost 0 bases, the J end lost 5 bases, and 16 bases lay between the germline ends. Germline loops: CDR1 GTSNPN, CDR2 SVGIG (reference sequence). The DNA of the CDR3 is TGTGCCTGGAGTGTACGAACTCAACGAGGGTATGGCTACACCTTC. Amino acid sequence: CAWSVRTQRGYGYTF.

In its sample, this clone was seen once. The chain uses TRBV2 and TRBJ1-5, with D perhaps TRBD1 (5 bases). Germline V CDR1 and CDR2: SNHLY, FYNNEI. The CDR3 extends over 13 amino acids. The V and J ends lost 4 bases and 9 bases respectively, with 13 bases between them. CDR3 sequence (DNA): TGTGCCAGCAGTGGGGTAGGGGTGGGGCCCCAGCATTTT. Translated: CASSGVGVGPQHF. The whole variable domain, filled in from reference TRBV2 and TRBJ1-5, reads EPEVTQTPSHQVTQMGQEVILRCVPISNHLYFYWYRQILGQKVEFLVSFYNNEISEKSEIFDDQFSVERPDGSNFTLKIRSTKLEDSAMYFCASSGVGVGPQHFGDGTRLSIL.

This chain connects TRBV9 to TRBJ2-1, with TRBD2 matching over 8 bases. Germline V CDR1 and CDR2: SGDLS, YYNGEE. The CDR3 length is 13 residues. V was clipped by 4 bases and J by 8 bases; unmatched bases: 5. The CDR3 is CASSFGGADEQFF. For the CDR3, the DNA is TGTGCCAGCAGCTTCGGGGGGGCGGATGAGCAGTTCTTC.

The CDR3 region is CASSTPQGVNYGYTF. In DNA, the CDR3 is TGTGCCAGTAGTACCCCACAGGGAGTTAACTATGGCTACACCTTC. The V and J genes are TRBV19 and TRBJ1-2; D is perhaps TRBD1 (6 bases). The CDR3 spans 15 residues. Germline CDR1 is LNHDA and CDR2 is SQIVND (reference sequence). The V gene lost 4 bases and the J gene lost 1 base, with 13 bases spanning the gap. Full variable domain (missing parts from reference TRBV19 and TRBJ1-2): DGGITQSPKYLFRKEGQNVTLSCEQNLNHDAMYWYRQDPGQGLRLIYYSQIVNDFQKGDIAEGYSVSREKKESFPLTVTSAQKNPTAFYLCASSTPQGVNYGYTFGSGTRLTVV.

The rearrangement uses TRBV2 and TRBJ2-7; D is ambiguous. V gave up 1 base and J gave up 3 bases, with 4 bases separating them. Per germline, CDR1 SNHLY and CDR2 FYNNEI. This CDR3 spans 12 amino acids. CDR3 protein: CASSEGLYEQYF. The CDR3 DNA reads as TGTGCCAGCAGTGAAGGACTCTACGAGCAGTACTTC. Full variable domain (remainder filled in from reference TRBV2 and TRBJ2-7): EPEVTQTPSHQVTQMGQEVILRCVPISNHLYFYWYRQILGQKVEFLVSFYNNEISEKSEIFDDQFSVERPDGSNFTLKIRSTKLEDSAMYFCASSEGLYEQYFGPGTRLTVT.

This rearrangement joins TRBV18 to TRBJ1-2; D not resolved. This CDR3 is 15 amino acids long. Germline V gene sequence: CDR1 KGHSH, CDR2 LQKENI. V was trimmed by 3 bases and J by 7 bases, leaving 18 bases between them. In DNA, the CDR3 is TGTGCCAGCTCACCGCCCAATTTCTCGGGGTTTGGCTACACCTTC. Translating it yields CASSPPNFSGFGYTF.